The 25 T cell receptor beta chains reported below all come from one sample, sequenced in a study of spatial heterogeneity in lung cancer. Documented time point: sample taken at primary tumor resection. Sequencing was performed on whole RNA extracted from tumor and nontumor lung tissue, or from frozen PBMC, and the material was left unsorted. TCRdb re-called the 5' RACE reads with MiXCR, one entry per CDR3 protein. Of a few thousand distinct CDR3 sequences detected, approximately 16% appear once; the ten largest clones hold 6.3%. The source material was PBMCs, sampled at surgery. The receptors originated from a male donor with early-stage non-small cell lung cancer.

Judged by abundance, this clonotype is medium-sized. DNA of the CDR3: TGCAGTGCTAGAGAGGGACAGGGTAATCAGCCCCAGCATTTT. Its translation is CSAREGQGNQPQHF. The chain joins TRBV20-1 to TRBJ1-5; 9 positions match TRBD1. The V gene end was trimmed by 0 bases and the J gene end by 4 bases; junction bases not matched to a gene: 1. The CDR3 covers 14 residues. Germline CDR1 DFQATT, CDR2 SNEGSKA (reference sequence).

By share, this clonotype ranks as medium-sized. The chain has TRBV30 and TRBJ2-2; no definite D call. The V end lost 2 bases, the J end lost 4 bases, and 2 bases lay between the germline ends. In germline, CDR1 is GTSNPN, CDR2 SVGIG (reference sequence). CDR3 length: 11 amino acids. In nucleotides, the CDR3 is TGTGCCTGGAGTAGCACCGGGGAGCTGTTTTTT. Its translation: CAWSSTGELFF.

The V gene is TRBV5-4, the J gene TRBJ1-1; no firm D call. The V gene lost 0 bases and the J gene lost 1 base, with 4 bases spanning the gap. Germline V gives CDR1 SGHNT, CDR2 YYREEE (reference sequence). This CDR3 has 13 amino acids. The CDR3 loop reads CASSLDSNTEAFF. As DNA, the CDR3 is TGTGCCAGCAGCTTGGACTCGAACACTGAAGCTTTCTTT.

The DNA of the CDR3 is TGCAGTGCCCTGCCCAACACTGAAGCTTTCTTT. Encoded protein: CSALPNTEAFF. The chain joins TRBV20-1 to TRBJ1-1; D not certain. The CDR3 extends over 11 amino acids. The germline V and J ends were trimmed by 6 bases and 2 bases, with 7 bases remaining between them. Germline V gene sequence: CDR1 DFQATT, CDR2 SNEGSKA (reference sequence).

V usage is TRBV15 and J usage is TRBJ1-3; D gene unclear. The CDR3 has 15 residues. Germline CDR1 reads LNHNV; CDR2 reads YYDKDF (reference sequence). Trimming took off 5 bases at V and 1 base at J, with 12 bases between the two ends. For the CDR3, the DNA is TGTGCCACCAGCCAAACCCCTCGGTCTGGAAACACCATATATTTT. Translating it yields CATSQTPRSGNTIYF.

Relative to its sample, this clonotype is medium-sized. This chain connects TRBV2 to TRBJ1-1; unclear D gene. V was shortened by 8 bases and J by 5 bases, with 12 bases between the two germline ends. In germline, CDR1 is SNHLY, CDR2 FYNNEI. This CDR3 is 12 amino acids long. The CDR3 is CASRNPGTEAFF. In DNA form, the CDR3 reads TGTGCCAGCCGGAACCCCGGGACTGAAGCTTTCTTT. The full variable domain, rest sourced from reference TRBV2 and TRBJ1-1, is EPEVTQTPSHQVTQMGQEVILRCVPISNHLYFYWYRQILGQKVEFLVSFYNNEISEKSEIFDDQFSVERPDGSNFTLKIRSTKLEDSAMYFCASRNPGTEAFFGQGTRLTVV.

This clonotype was observed once. The CDR3 here is CASSPDPTGSGANVLTF. CDR3 DNA: TGCGCCAGCAGCCCCGACCCGACAGGGTCCGGGGCCAACGTCCTGACTTTC. The V and J genes are TRBV5-1 and TRBJ2-6, with 7 bases that match TRBD1. The V gene end was trimmed by 4 bases and the J gene end by 4 bases; junction bases not matched to a gene: 11. Germline values: CDR1 SGHRS, CDR2 YFSETQ. The CDR3 runs to 17 residues.

This clonotype is classed as medium-sized. J is TRBJ1-1 and V is TRBV3-1, with D possibly matching TRBD1 (5 bases). Germline lookup yields CDR1 LGHDT and CDR2 YNNKEL (reference sequence). This CDR3 has 16 residues. The ends were cut back, 4 bases at V and 0 bases at J, with 15 bases in the middle. The CDR3 nucleotides are TGTGCCAGCAGCCGCCGGGGCAAAGGGATGAACACTGAAGCTTTCTTT. Translation gives CASSRRGKGMNTEAFF.

By its share, this clonotype is medium-sized. The chain couples TRBV12-3 or TRBV12-4 to TRBJ2-5; 7 bases map to TRBD1. CDR3 length: 15 residues. V lost 5 bases and J lost 5; bases outside the gene matches: 11. The CDR3 sequence is CASSPRQGRKETQYF. The CDR3 DNA follows: TGTGCCAGCAGTCCACGACAGGGACGGAAGGAGACCCAGTACTTC.

This clonotype is medium-sized by share. The gene calls are TRBV29-1 and TRBJ2-2; TRBD2 might be the D (6 bases). The V gene's germline CDR1 is SQVTM and CDR2 ANQGSEA. This CDR3 has 14 amino acids. V was clipped by 7 bases and J by 3 bases, with 15 bases between them. CDR3: CSARRGRDTGELFF. The CDR3, as DNA: TGCAGCGCTCGCCGGGGGAGAGACACCGGGGAGCTGTTTTTT.

This clonotype is medium-sized in the sample. This rearrangement joins TRBV12-3 or TRBV12-4 to TRBJ2-1; 13 bases are shared with TRBD2. V was clipped by 4 bases and J by 4 bases; unmatched bases: 1. The CDR3 runs 15 residues. The CDR3 coding sequence is TGTGCCAGCAGTTGGGGACTAGCGGGGTACAATGAGCAGTTCTTC. This translates into CASSWGLAGYNEQFF.

This clonotype counts as medium-sized. The chain combines TRBV27 with TRBJ2-1, with D maybe TRBD2 (7 bases). Per germline, CDR1 MNHEY and CDR2 SMNVEV (reference sequence). V dropped 3 bases and J dropped 8 bases, with 17 bases sitting between them. There are 15 residues in the CDR3. The CDR3 bases are TGTGCCAGCAGTTTTGACGGGGGGCTACGGGATGAGCAGTTCTTC. This gives the protein CASSFDGGLRDEQFF.

The V gene is TRBV5-1, the J gene TRBJ2-3; 8 bases fit TRBD2. Unmatched junction bases numbered 8, after V lost 0 bases and J lost 2 bases. The CDR3 runs to 17 residues. In germline, CDR1 is SGHRS, CDR2 YFSETQ. DNA of the CDR3: TGCGCCAGCAGCTTGGCCACTAGCGGAGGCTTCACAGATACGCAGTATTTT. This codes for CASSLATSGGFTDTQYF.

By share, this clonotype counts as medium-sized. The chain recombines TRBV20-1 with TRBJ2-5; D is possibly TRBD2 (6 bases). This CDR3 is built from 14 residues. CDR1 and CDR2 (germline): DFQATT, SNEGSKA (reference sequence). Trimming left V 8 bases short and J 1 base short, with 17 bases between. The DNA of the CDR3 is TGCAGTACTACGGGAGACAGACCCCAAGAGACCCAGTACTTC. Amino acid sequence: CSTTGDRPQETQYF.

In its sample, this clonotype is medium-sized. V is TRBV28 and J is TRBJ1-2; D not certain. Trimming pared 7 bases from V and 0 bases from J, leaving 6 bases between. From germline, CDR1 is MDHEN and CDR2 SYDVKM. This CDR3 has 12 amino acids. The CDR3 sequence is CASKSPNYGYTF. The CDR3, as DNA: TGTGCCAGCAAATCGCCTAACTATGGCTACACCTTC.

This clonotype is classed as medium-sized. This rearrangement joins TRBV20-1 to TRBJ2-3, with TRBD1 as a possible D gene (7 bases). CDR1 DFQATT and CDR2 SNEGSKA come from the germline V gene (reference sequence). The length of the CDR3 is 15 residues. Trimming cost V 1 base and J 2 bases, with 13 bases left between them. The CDR3 nucleotides read TGCAGTGCTAGAGTCAGGGGGGAATACACAGATACGCAGTATTTT. This codes for CSARVRGEYTDTQYF.

This clonotype is judged medium-sized. The V gene is TRBV7-2, the J gene TRBJ2-1; tentatively, D is TRBD1 or TRBD2 (5 bases each). V was trimmed by 5 bases and J by 6 bases, leaving 14 bases between them. The CDR3 spans 14 residues. From germline, CDR1 is SGHTA and CDR2 FQGNSA. Here the CDR3 reads CASSPRGGANEQFF. The CDR3 nucleotides read TGTGCCAGCAGCCCCCGGGGTGGGGCCAATGAGCAGTTCTTC.

This chain's CDR3 is CASSYVGTGELSYEQYF. CDR3 bases: TGTGCCAGCAGTTACGTGGGGACAGGGGAATTAAGCTACGAGCAGTACTTC. The rearrangement links TRBV6-5 to TRBJ2-7; 10 bases agree with TRBD1. Per the germline V gene, CDR1 is MNHEY and CDR2 is SVGAGI. The trim removed 2 bases at V and 3 bases at J, leaving 10 bases unmatched. CDR3 length: 17 amino acids.

This clonotype is labeled medium-sized (0.01 to 0.1%). The chain recombines TRBV7-2 with TRBJ2-7, with a possible D match to TRBD1 (6 bases). Trimming removed 5 bases from V and 4 bases from J, with 12 bases in between. CDR1 is SGHTA and CDR2 is FQGNSA in the germline V gene. The CDR3 length is 13 residues. CDR3 residues: CASSHQGSYEQYF. The CDR3, as DNA: TGTGCCAGCAGCCATCAGGGGAGTTACGAGCAGTACTTC.

This clonotype is classed as medium-sized. The rearrangement uses TRBV25-1 and TRBJ2-3; TRBD2 might be the D (5 bases). Germline-derived CDR1 and CDR2 are MGHDK and SYGVNS. CDR3 size: 16 residues. The V gene lost 3 bases and the J gene lost 2 bases, with 15 bases spanning the gap. CDR3 residues: CASSDPLAAVTDTQYF. DNA of the CDR3: TGTGCCAGCAGTGACCCGCTAGCAGCCGTCACAGATACGCAGTATTTT.

By share, this clonotype ranks as medium-sized. The V call is TRBV4-2, the J call TRBJ2-2; TRBD1 matches 7 bases. Germline values: CDR1 LGHNA, CDR2 YNFKEQ. The CDR3 runs to 16 residues. J was trimmed by 4 bases and V by 2 bases; bases with no gene match: 7. The CDR3 reads CASSQRTGSSTGELFF. In DNA, the CDR3 is TGTGCCAGCAGCCAAAGGACAGGAAGTAGCACCGGGGAGCTGTTTTTT.

This clonotype is medium-sized by share. V and J are TRBV7-9 and TRBJ1-6; no clear D gene. This CDR3 region has 14 residues. Germline CDR1 reads SEHNR; CDR2 reads FQNEAQ (reference sequence). With 5 bases removed from V and 10 bases from J, the gap between germline ends came to 15 bases. CDR3 nucleotide sequence: TGTGCCAGCAGCCCCCCGACGGCGTACTCACCCCTCCACTTT. Protein: CASSPPTAYSPLHF.

The sample holds a few counts of this clonotype. The chain employs TRBV12-3 or TRBV12-4 and TRBJ2-1; 12 nucleotides agree with TRBD2. V shed 5 bases, J shed 8 bases, and the junction held 7 bases outside the gene matches. The CDR3 totals 15 residues. Written as DNA, the CDR3 is TGTGCCAGCAGTCGGACTAGCGGGGCTTTCTATGAGCAGTTCTTC. It translates to CASSRTSGAFYEQFF.

By proportion, this clonotype is medium-sized. The rearrangement joins TRBV5-4 to TRBJ2-3; 10 bases map to TRBD2. In germline, CDR1 is SGHNT, CDR2 YYREEE (reference sequence). With V trimmed by 4 bases and J by 2 bases, 4 bases remained unmatched. This CDR3 region has 15 residues. The CDR3 loop reads CASSKLAGDTDTQYF. The CDR3 coding sequence is TGTGCCAGCAGCAAGCTAGCGGGGGACACAGATACGCAGTATTTT.

The V gene is TRBV30, the J gene TRBJ2-7; 8 nucleotides align to TRBD1. Trimming at V came to 2 bases and at J to 2 bases, leaving 5 bases not matched to a gene. Germline CDR1 reads GTSNPN; CDR2 reads SVGIG (reference sequence). This CDR3 comprises 14 residues. The CDR3 nucleotides read TGTGCCTGGAGTACCGGGACAGGACCCTACGAGCAGTACTTC. Protein sequence: CAWSTGTGPYEQYF.